This T cell receptor beta chain was sequenced for a study of cytomegalovirus exposure and HLA in healthy donors. Findings of the study overall: The Asian-associated ancestry cluster reportedly had fewer N-insertions than the approximately 610-donor mean in a later analysis. A later analysis associated some 18,000 TCR beta sequences with HLA alleles at a 0.05 false discovery rate. It was confirmed in vitro that a few of the CMV-associated chains were specific for CMV antigens.

Comments on this clone: What it binds is not known.

The PCR employed 60 Vbeta primers together with 13 Jbeta primers. Data came from immunoSEQ multiplex PCR; TCRdb stores just in-frame clones and leaves some out. The sample has roughly 130,000 clones, about 80% seen once; the top ten hold over 2.5%. V shed 2 bases and J shed 0 bases, with 6 bases lying between them. The CDR3 has 15 residues. Germline V gives CDR1 SGHDT, CDR2 YYEEEE. The chain uses TRBV5-6 and TRBJ1-6, with no clear D. The sequence derives from a male donor in good health and CMV-seronegative. The specimen sequenced was PBMCs. CDR3 nucleotide sequence: TGTGCCAGCAGCTTCTCGGGCTCCTATAATTCACCCCTCCACTTT. This gives the protein CASSFSGSYNSPLHF.